The 5 T cell receptor beta chains presented below share a single source sample, sequenced in a study of cytomegalovirus exposure and HLA in healthy donors. PCR employed 60 Vbeta and 13 Jbeta primers. Assay used: immunoSEQ multiplex PCR; TCRdb lists only in-frame clones, some missing. The table records over 70,000 clones, approximately 70% of them present only once. Sequenced: PBMCs. These receptors originate from a man aged 25-45 years in good health and CMV-seronegative.

The V call is TRBV5-5, the J call TRBJ2-5, with D perhaps matching TRBD1 (7 bases). The V gene lost 9 bases and the J gene lost 5 bases, with 23 bases spanning the gap. The CDR3 is 15 residues long. The germline V gene has CDR1 SGHKS and CDR2 YYEKEE (reference sequence). CDR3 coding DNA: TGTGCCACCAAACCCGGTGCCGCAGGGGGGGAGACCCAGTACTTC. It is translated as CATKPGAAGGETQYF.

The V and J genes are TRBV7-2 and TRBJ1-2, with TRBD1 identical over 8 bases. CDR1 SGHTA and CDR2 FQGNSA come from the germline V gene. The CDR3 extends over 15 amino acids. After removal of 0 bases from V and 2 bases from J, the junction contained 2 bases not matched to a gene. As DNA, the CDR3 is TGTGCCAGCAGCTTAGCGCCAGGGGGCAACTATGGCTACACCTTC. The encoded protein is CASSLAPGGNYGYTF.

J is TRBJ2-2 and V is TRBV30, with D tentatively TRBD1 (6 bases). V was cut by 3 bases and J by 5 bases, with 10 bases left in between. CDR3 length: 13 residues. Germline V gene data show CDR1 as GTSNPN and CDR2 as SVGIG (reference sequence). This chain's CDR3 is CAWRPTGTGELFF. CDR3 in DNA: TGTGCCTGGAGACCCACAGGGACCGGGGAGCTGTTTTTT. Filled out from reference TRBV30 and TRBJ2-2, the complete variable domain reads SQTIHQWPATLVQPVGSPLSLECTVEGTSNPNLYWYRQAAGRGLQLLFYSVGIGQISSEVPQNLSASRPQDRQFILSSKKLLLSDSGFYLCAWRPTGTGELFFGEGSRLTVL.

This clone showed up just a few times. The chain joins TRBV5-1 to TRBJ2-6; the match to TRBD1 covers 11 bases. This CDR3 is built from 17 residues. CDR1 and CDR2 (germline): SGHRS, YFSETQ. Trimming took 6 bases from V and 0 from J; bases not matched to a gene: 5. The CDR3 is CASTVGTGGSGANVLTF. As DNA, the CDR3 is TGCGCCAGCACCGTCGGGACAGGGGGCTCTGGGGCCAACGTCCTGACTTTC.

The chain is built from TRBV5-1 and TRBJ1-3; 9 bases fit TRBD1. The V gene's germline CDR1 is SGHRS and CDR2 YFSETQ. CDR3 size: 15 residues. J lost 2 bases, V lost 0 bases, and 0 bases had no gene match. The CDR3 sequence is CASSLDRGPGNTIYF. CDR3 DNA: TGCGCCAGCAGCTTGGACAGGGGGCCTGGAAACACCATATATTTT.